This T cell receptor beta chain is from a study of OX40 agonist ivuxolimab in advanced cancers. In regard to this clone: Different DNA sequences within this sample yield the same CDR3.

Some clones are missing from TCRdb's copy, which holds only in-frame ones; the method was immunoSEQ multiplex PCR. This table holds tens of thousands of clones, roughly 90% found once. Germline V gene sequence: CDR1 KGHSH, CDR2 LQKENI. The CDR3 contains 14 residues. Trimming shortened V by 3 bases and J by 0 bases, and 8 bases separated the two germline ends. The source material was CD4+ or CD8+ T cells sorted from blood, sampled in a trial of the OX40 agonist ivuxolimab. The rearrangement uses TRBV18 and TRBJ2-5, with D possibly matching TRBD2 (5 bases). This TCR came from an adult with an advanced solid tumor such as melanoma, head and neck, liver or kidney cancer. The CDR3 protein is CASSPPGYQETQYF. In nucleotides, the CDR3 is TGTGCCAGCTCACCTCCGGGGTACCAAGAGACCCAGTACTTC.